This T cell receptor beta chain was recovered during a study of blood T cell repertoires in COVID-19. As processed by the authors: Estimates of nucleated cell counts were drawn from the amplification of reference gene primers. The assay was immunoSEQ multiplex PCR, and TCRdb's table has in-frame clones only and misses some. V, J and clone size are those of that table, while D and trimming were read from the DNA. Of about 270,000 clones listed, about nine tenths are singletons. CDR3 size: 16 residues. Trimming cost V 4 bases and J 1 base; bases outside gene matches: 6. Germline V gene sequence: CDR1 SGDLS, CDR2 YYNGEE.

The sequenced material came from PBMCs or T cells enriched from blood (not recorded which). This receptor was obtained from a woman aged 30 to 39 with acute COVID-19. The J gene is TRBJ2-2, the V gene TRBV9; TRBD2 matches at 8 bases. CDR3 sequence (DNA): TGTGCCAGCAGCCCAAGCGGGGGTAAGAACACCGGGGAGCTGTTTTTT. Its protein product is CASSPSGGKNTGELFF.